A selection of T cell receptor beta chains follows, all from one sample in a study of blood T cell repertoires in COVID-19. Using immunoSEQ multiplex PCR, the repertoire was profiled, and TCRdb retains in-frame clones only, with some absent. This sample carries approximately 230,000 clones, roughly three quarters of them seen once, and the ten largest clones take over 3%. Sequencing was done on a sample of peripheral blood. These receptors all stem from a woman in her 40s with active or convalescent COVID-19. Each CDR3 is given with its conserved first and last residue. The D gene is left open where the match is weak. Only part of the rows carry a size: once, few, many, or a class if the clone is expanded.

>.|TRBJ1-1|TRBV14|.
CASLGATTREGGTEAFF
TGTGCCAGCCTCGGAGCTACAACCAGGGAGGGGGGCACTGAAGCTTTCTTT
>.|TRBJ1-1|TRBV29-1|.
CSVGAGRNTEAFF
TGCAGCGTTGGGGCAGGGCGCAACACTGAAGCTTTCTTT
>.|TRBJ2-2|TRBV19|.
CASSIDPRTANTGELFF
TGTGCCAGTAGTATAGATCCCCGGACAGCGAACACCGGGGAGCTGTTTTTT
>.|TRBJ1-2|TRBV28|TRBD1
CASRRGQGWGYTF
TGTGCCAGCAGGCGAGGACAGGGATGGGGCTACACCTTC
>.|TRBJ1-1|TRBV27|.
CASSSPGNTEAFF
TGTGCCAGCAGTTCCCCAGGGAACACTGAAGCTTTCTTT
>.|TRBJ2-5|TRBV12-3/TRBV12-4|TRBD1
CASRKGALETQYF
TGTGCCAGCAGGAAGGGGGCATTGGAGACCCAGTACTTC
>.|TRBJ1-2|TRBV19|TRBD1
CASSPGQGGFYGYTF
TGTGCCAGTAGCCCAGGACAGGGAGGTTTCTATGGCTACACCTTC
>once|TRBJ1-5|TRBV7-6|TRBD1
CASSPLDRGANQPQHF
TGTGCCAGCAGCCCCCTGGACAGGGGCGCAAATCAGCCCCAGCATTTT
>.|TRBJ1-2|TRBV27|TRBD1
CASSLTVQGAGYTF
TGTGCCAGCAGTTTAACCGTCCAGGGGGCTGGCTACACCTTC
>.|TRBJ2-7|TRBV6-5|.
CASSYSEGKSYEQYF
TGTGCCAGCAGTTACTCGGAGGGAAAGAGCTACGAGCAGTACTTC
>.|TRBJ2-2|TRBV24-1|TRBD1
CATETGTANTGELFF
TGTGCCACCGAAACCGGGACAGCGAACACCGGGGAGCTGTTTTTT
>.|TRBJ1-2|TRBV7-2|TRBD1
CASSVAGQGSYGYTF
TGTGCCAGCAGCGTAGCGGGACAGGGATCCTATGGCTACACCTTC
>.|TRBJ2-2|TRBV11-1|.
CASSYPTGGGTGELFF
TGTGCCAGCAGTTACCCGACAGGCGGGGGCACCGGGGAGCTGTTTTTT
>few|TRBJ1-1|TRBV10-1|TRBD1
CASKGQGESEAFF
TGCGCCAGCAAGGGACAGGGGGAGAGTGAAGCTTTCTTT
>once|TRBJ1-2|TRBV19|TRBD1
CASTPGAPGGGRVYGYTF
TGTGCCAGTACCCCAGGGGCCCCGGGAGGGGGCCGAGTCTATGGCTACACCTTC
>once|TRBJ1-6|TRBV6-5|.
CASSYKGGEYSPLHF
TGTGCCAGCAGTTACAAAGGGGGAGAATATTCACCCCTCCACTTT
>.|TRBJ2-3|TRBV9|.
CASSVGGGALTTDTQYF
TGTGCCAGCAGCGTAGGCGGGGGCGCCTTAACCACAGATACGCAGTATTTT
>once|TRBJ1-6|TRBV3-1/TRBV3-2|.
CASSQGRFRASPLHF
TGTGCCAGCAGCCAAGGCCGATTCAGGGCTTCACCCCTCCACTTT
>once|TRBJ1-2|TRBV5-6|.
CASRYDRLSGDYTF
TGTGCCAGCAGATATGACAGGCTTTCAGGGGACTACACCTTC
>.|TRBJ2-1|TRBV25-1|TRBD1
CASSEFGTGVSGYNEQFF
TGTGCCAGCAGTGAATTTGGGACAGGGGTCTCGGGGTATAATGAGCAGTTCTTC
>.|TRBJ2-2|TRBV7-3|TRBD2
CASSTSWGGNTGELFF
TGTGCCAGCAGCACGTCCTGGGGGGGGAACACCGGGGAGCTGTTTTTT
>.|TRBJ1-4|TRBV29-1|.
CSVVLAGGGEKLFF
TGCAGCGTCGTTCTCGCAGGAGGTGGGGAAAAACTGTTTTTT
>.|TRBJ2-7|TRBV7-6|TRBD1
CASSQTDRVKGEQYF
TGTGCCAGCAGCCAGACCGACAGGGTTAAGGGCGAGCAGTACTTC
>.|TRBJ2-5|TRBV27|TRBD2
CASSSGSRLAGYETQYF
TGTGCCAGCAGTAGTGGGTCGAGACTAGCGGGATATGAGACCCAGTACTTC
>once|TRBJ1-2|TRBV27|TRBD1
CASSKTGAINYGYTF
TGTGCCAGCAGTAAGACAGGGGCCATAAACTATGGCTACACCTTC
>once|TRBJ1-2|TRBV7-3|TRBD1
CASSTSGGYGYTF
TGTGCCAGCAGTACATCAGGGGGATATGGCTACACCTTC
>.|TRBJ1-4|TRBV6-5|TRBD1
CASNGQGSGELFF
TGTGCCAGCAACGGACAGGGAAGTGGGGAACTGTTTTTT
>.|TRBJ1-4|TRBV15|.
CATSRAGSATNEKLFF
TGTGCCACCAGCAGAGCCGGGAGCGCAACTAATGAAAAACTGTTTTTT
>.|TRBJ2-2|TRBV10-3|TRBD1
CATKGQGSNTGELFF
TGTGCCACCAAGGGACAGGGGTCGAACACCGGGGAGCTGTTTTTT
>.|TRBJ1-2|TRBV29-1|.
CSDILDGYTF
TGCAGCGACATTTTGGATGGCTACACCTTC
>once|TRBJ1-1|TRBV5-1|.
CASSSQPGGLTNTEAFF
TGCGCCAGCAGCTCGCAGCCTGGCGGACTCACGAACACTGAAGCTTTCTTT
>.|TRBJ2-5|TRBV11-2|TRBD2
CASSERQLAAQETQYF
TGTGCCAGCAGCGAGCGGCAACTAGCGGCCCAAGAGACCCAGTACTTC
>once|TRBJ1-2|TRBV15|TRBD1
CATSRRDSDGYTF
TGTGCCACCAGCAGAAGGGACAGTGATGGCTACACCTTC
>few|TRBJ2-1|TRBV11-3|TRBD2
CASSRLAGGLGEQFF
TGTGCCAGCAGCCGACTAGCGGGGGGGCTAGGTGAGCAGTTCTTC
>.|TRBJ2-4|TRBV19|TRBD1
CASSYRGDIQYF
TGTGCCAGTAGCTACAGGGGAGACATTCAGTACTTC
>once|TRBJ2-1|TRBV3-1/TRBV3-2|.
CASSQDPLAGEQFF
TGTGCCAGCAGCCAAGACCCGCTAGCCGGTGAGCAGTTCTTC
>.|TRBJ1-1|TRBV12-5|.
CASGLSRDSTEAFF
TGTGCTAGTGGTTTGTCCAGGGATTCGACTGAAGCTTTCTTT
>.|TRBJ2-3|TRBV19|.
CASSIDRAVNTQYF
TGTGCCAGTAGTATAGATCGTGCGGTCAATACGCAGTATTTT
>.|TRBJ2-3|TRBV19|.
CASSVQQGVDTQYF
TGTGCCAGTAGTGTCCAGCAGGGTGTGGATACGCAGTATTTT
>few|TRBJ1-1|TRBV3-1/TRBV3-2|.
CASSQAYTEAFF
TGTGCCAGCAGCCAAGCTTACACTGAAGCTTTCTTT
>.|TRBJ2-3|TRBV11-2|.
CASSLDGDLADTQYF
TGTGCCAGCAGCTTAGATGGGGACTTGGCAGATACGCAGTATTTT
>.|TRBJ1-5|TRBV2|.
CASSVDTLPQHF
TGTGCCAGCAGTGTGGACACCTTGCCCCAGCATTTT
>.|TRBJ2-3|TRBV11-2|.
CASSYSGGKVRTDTQYF
TGTGCCAGCAGCTACTCCGGGGGTAAAGTTCGCACAGATACGCAGTATTTT
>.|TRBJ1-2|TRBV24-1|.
CATSEGGNYGYTF
TGTGCCACCAGTGAGGGGGGTAACTATGGCTACACCTTC
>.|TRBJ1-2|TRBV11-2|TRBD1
CASSLDRDSRPTF
TGTGCCAGCAGCTTAGATCGGGACAGCCGGCCCACCTTC
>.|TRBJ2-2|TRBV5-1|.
CASSFGGLMAGELFF
TGCGCCAGCAGCTTCGGGGGGCTGATGGCCGGGGAGCTGTTTTTT
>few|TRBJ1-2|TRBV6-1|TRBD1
CASSEFGDWTGGHGYTF
TGTGCCAGCAGTGAATTCGGGGATTGGACAGGGGGCCATGGCTACACCTTC
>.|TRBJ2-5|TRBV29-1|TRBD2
CSVDRGGRGQETQYF
TGCAGCGTTGACCGGGGGGGCCGAGGGCAAGAGACCCAGTACTTC
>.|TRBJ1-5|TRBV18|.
CASSPSVGWENQPQHF
TGTGCCAGCTCACCATCTGTAGGGTGGGAGAATCAGCCCCAGCATTTT
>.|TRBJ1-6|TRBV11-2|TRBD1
CASRHYRGNSPLHF
TGTGCCAGCAGACACTACAGGGGAAATTCACCCCTCCACTTT
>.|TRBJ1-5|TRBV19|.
CASSILQGGSNQPQHF
TGTGCCAGTAGTATTCTACAGGGCGGGAGCAATCAGCCCCAGCATTTT
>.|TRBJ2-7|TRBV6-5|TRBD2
CASSRGGPWAYEQYF
TGTGCCAGCAGCCGGGGGGGACCATGGGCCTACGAGCAGTACTTC
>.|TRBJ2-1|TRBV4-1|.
CASSPSHTRGDEQFF
TGCGCCAGCAGTCCAAGCCACACCAGGGGGGATGAGCAGTTCTTC
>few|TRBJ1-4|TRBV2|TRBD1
CASSKDRADGEKLFF
TGTGCCAGCAGTAAAGACAGGGCCGATGGGGAAAAACTGTTTTTT
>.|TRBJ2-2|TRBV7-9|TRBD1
CASTTQDRDVAGELFF
TGTGCCAGCACCACGCAGGACAGGGACGTCGCCGGGGAGCTGTTTTTT
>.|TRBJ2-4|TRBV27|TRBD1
CASSSGTVQPNTKNIQYF
TGTGCCAGCAGTTCTGGGACAGTCCAGCCAAATACCAAAAACATTCAGTACTTC
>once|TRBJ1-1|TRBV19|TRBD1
CASSKPGTVLNTEAFF
TGTGCCAGTAGTAAACCCGGGACAGTGTTGAACACTGAAGCTTTCTTT
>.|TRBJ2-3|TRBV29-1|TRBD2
CSVGSPLAGGTDTQYF
TGCAGCGTTGGATCACCACTAGCGGGGGGCACAGATACGCAGTATTTT
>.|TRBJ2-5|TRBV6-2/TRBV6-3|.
CASSSRDFQETQYF
TGTGCCAGCAGTTCGCGGGACTTCCAAGAGACCCAGTACTTC
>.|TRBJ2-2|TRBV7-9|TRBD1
CASSLFGQGAGELFF
TGTGCCAGCAGCTTATTTGGCCAGGGGGCCGGGGAGCTGTTTTTT